This TCR beta chain was sequenced in a study of blood T cells in healthy people across ages. This clonotype was picked up one time. Its antigen is currently unknown. The study's findings and limits: As age increased, TCR beta diversity per million T cells fell in a roughly linear fashion. The unsorted PBMCs prevented any conclusive comparison of naive versus antigen-experienced cells.

PCR was performed a second time for about 7 to 12 cycles using a sample-barcoded 5' primer and a J-beta primer mix. Each cDNA molecule was tagged by a template-switch adaptor that had 12 random nucleotides. CDR3-containing paired-end reads numbered at least 3 million in each sample. Each CDR3 protein is one row after TCRdb ran MiXCR on the 5' RACE reads. The profile shows 800,000 to 1,000,000 distinct CDR3 sequences, 48% of them singletons. The sequence derives from a man aged 25 to 40 in good health. Material: blood.

This CDR3 is CASSDLGTGYNEQFF. The CDR3 DNA reads TGTGCCAGCAGCGACCTCGGGACAGGGTACAATGAGCAGTTCTTC. The chain combines TRBV7-9 with TRBJ2-1, with 9 bases identical to TRBD1. Germline V gene sequence: CDR1 SEHNR, CDR2 FQNEAQ (reference sequence). The V gene end was trimmed by 5 bases and the J gene end by 4 bases; junction bases not matched to a gene: 6. The CDR3 spans 15 residues.